Reported below is one TCR beta chain. This sample stems from a study of CD8+CD57+ T cells in acquired aplastic anemia. Patients who underwent sequencing had shown CD8+CD57+ cell expansion by flow cytometry. Researchers used genomic DNA as the template to profile TCR beta VDJ and CDR3. TCRdb analysed the reads with MiXCR anew, one entry per CDR3 protein. The table has fewer than 200,000 distinct CDR3 sequences, 60% to 80% seen once. From germline, CDR1 is DFQATT and CDR2 SNEGSKA (reference sequence). This CDR3 comprises 13 residues. V dropped 5 bases and J dropped 8 bases, with 18 bases sitting between them.

The chain uses TRBV20-1 and TRBJ1-2; the D is unclear. The TCR sequence derives from a human donor with aplastic anemia. What was sequenced was sorted CD4+, CD8+, or CD8+CD57+ T cells (not recorded which) from PBMCs. CDR3 loop: CSADPERSYGYTF. The CDR3 DNA sequence: TGCAGTGCTGACCCTGAGCGGTCCTACGGCTACACCTTC.